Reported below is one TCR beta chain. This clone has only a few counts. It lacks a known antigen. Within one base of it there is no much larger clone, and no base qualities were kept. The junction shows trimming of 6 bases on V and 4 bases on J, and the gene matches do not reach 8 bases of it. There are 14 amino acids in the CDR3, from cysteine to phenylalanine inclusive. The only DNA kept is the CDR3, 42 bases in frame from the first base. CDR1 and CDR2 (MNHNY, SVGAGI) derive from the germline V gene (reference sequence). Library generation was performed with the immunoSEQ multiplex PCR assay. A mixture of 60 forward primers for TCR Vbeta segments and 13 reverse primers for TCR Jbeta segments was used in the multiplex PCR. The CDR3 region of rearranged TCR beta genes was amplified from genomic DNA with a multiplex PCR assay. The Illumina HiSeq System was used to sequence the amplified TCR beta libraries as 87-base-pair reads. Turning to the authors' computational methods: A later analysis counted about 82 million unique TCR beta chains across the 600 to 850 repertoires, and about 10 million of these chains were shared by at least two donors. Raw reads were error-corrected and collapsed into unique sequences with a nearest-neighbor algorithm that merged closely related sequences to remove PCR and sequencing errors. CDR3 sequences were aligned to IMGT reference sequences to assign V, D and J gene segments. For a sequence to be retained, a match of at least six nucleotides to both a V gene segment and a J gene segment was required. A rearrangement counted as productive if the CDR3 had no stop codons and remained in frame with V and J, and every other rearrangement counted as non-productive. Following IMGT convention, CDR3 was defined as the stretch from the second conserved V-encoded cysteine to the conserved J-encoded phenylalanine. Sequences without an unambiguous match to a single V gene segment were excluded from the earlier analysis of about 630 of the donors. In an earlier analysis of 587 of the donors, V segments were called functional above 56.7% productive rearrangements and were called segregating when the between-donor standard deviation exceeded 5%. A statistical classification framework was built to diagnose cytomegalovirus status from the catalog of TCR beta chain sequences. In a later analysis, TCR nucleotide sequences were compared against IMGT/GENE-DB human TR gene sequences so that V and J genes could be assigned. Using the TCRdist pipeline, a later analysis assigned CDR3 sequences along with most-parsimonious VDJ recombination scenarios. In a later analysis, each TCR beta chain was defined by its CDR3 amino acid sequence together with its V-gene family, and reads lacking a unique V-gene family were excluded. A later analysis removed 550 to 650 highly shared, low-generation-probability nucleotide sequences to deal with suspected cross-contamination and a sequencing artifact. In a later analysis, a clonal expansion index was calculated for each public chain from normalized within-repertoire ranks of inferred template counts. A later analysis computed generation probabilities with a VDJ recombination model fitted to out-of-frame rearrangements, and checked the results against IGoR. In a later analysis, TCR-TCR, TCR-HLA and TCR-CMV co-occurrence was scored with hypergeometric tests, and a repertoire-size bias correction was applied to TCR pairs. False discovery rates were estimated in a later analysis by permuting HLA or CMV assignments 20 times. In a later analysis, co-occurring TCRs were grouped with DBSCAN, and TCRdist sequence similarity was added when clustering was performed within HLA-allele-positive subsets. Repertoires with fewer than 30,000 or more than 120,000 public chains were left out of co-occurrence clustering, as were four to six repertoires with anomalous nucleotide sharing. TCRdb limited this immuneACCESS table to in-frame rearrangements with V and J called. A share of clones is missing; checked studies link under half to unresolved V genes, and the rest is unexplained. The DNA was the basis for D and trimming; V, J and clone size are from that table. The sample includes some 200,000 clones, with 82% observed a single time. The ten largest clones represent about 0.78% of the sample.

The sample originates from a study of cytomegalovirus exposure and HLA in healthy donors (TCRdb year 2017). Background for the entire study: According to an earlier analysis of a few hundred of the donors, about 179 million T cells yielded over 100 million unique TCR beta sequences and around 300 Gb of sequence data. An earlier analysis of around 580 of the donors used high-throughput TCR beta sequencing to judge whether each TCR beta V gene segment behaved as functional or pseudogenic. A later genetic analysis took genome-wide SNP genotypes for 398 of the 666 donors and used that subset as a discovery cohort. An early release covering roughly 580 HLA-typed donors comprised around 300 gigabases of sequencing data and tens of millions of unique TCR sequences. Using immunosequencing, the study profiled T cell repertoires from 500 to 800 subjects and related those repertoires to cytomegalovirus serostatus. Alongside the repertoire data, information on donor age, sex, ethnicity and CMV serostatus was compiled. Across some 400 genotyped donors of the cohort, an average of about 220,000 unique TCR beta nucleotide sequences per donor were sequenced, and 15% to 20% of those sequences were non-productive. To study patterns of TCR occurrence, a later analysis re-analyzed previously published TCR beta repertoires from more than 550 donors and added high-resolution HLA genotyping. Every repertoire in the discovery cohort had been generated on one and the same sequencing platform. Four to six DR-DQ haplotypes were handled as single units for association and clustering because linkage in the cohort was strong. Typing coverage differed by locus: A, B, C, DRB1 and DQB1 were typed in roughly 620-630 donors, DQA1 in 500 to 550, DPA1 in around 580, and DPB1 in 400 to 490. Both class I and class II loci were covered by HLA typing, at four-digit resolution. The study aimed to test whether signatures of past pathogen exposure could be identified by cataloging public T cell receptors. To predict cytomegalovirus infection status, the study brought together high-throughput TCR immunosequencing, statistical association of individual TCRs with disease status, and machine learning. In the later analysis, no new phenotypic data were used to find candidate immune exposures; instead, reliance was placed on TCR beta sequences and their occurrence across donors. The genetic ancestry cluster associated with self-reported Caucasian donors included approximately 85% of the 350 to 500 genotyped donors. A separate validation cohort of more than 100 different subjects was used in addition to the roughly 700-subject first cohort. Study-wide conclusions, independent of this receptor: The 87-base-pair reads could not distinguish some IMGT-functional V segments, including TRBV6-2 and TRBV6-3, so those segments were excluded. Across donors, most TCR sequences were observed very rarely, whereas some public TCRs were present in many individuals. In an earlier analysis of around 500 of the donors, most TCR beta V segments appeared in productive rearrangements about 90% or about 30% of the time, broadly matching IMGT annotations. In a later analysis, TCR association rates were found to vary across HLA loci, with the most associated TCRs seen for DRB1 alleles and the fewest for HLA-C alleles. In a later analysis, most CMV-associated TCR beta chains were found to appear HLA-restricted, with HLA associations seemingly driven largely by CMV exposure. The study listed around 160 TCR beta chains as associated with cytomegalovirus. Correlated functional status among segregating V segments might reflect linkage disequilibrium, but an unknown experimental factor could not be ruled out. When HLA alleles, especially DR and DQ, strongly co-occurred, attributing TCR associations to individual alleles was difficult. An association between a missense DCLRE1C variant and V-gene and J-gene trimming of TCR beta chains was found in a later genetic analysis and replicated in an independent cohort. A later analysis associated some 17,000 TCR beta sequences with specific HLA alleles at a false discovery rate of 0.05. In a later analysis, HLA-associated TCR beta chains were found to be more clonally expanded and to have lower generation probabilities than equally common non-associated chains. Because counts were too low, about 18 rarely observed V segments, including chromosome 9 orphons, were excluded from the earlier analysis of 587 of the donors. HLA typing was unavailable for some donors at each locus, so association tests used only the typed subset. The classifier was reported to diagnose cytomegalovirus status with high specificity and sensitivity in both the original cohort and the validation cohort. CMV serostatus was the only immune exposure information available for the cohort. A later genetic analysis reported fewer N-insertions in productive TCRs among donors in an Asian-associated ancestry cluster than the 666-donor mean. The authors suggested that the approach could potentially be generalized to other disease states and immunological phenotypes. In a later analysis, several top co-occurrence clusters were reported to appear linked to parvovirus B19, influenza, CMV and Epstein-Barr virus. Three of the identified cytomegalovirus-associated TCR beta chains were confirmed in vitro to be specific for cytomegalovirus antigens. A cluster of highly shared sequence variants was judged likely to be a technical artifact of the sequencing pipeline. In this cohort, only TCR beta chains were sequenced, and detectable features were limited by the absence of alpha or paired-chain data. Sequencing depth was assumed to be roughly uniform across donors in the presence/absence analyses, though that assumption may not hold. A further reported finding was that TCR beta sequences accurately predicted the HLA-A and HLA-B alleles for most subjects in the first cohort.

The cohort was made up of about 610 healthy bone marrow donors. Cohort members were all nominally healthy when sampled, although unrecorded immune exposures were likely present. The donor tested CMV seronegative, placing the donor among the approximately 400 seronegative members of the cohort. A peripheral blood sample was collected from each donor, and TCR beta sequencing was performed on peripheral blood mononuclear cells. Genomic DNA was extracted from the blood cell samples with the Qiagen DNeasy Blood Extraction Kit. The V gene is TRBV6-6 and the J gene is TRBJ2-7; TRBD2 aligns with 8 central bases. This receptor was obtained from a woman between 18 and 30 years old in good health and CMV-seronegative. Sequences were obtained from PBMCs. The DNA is TGTGCCAGCAGCAAACTAGCGGAGCAATACGAGCAGTACTTC. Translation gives CASSKLAEQYEQYF.